A selection of T cell receptor beta chains follows, all from one sample in a study of T cell repertoires in cytomegalovirus infection. TCRdb itself ran the reads through MiXCR, one entry per CDR3 protein. The table lists about 340,000 distinct CDR3 sequences, about 28% of them singletons, with around 20% in the top ten. Their target antigens are unknown. The sequencing used cultured PBMCs, collected from culture after CMV antigen stimulation. Receptors were obtained from a human donor in good health (CMV status not recorded). Some clones in this sample may be carry-over from other donors' samples. Both conserved end residues are part of each CDR3. Fields, in order: CDR3 DNA, CDR3 protein, D gene, J gene, clone size, CDR3 length, V gene. D genes are given only for firm matches. Not all rows give a size; the values are once, few, many and, for expanded clones, a class.

TGTGCCAGCAGCTTAGGATCGGCGGCCTCCAATGAAGCTTTCTTT,CASSLGSAASNEAFF,.,TRBJ1-1,.,15,TRBV7-9
TGTGCCAGTACCCCCTTTCGGGAGGGGGAAGCTTTCTTT,CASTPFREGEAFF,.,TRBJ1-1,.,13,TRBV19
TGTGCCAGCAGCCAAACGGAGAACACTGAAGCTTTCTTT,CASSQTENTEAFF,.,TRBJ1-1,many,13,TRBV7-6
TGCAGTGCTAGATCTGGAAACACCATATATTTT,CSARSGNTIYF,.,TRBJ1-3,few,11,TRBV20-1
TGTGCCAGCAACGGTCAGGGTGATACGCAGTATTTT,CASNGQGDTQYF,.,TRBJ2-3,.,12,TRBV2
TGTGCCAGCAGCCCTAACAGGGGAGGGAGCAATCAGCCCCAGCATTTT,CASSPNRGGSNQPQHF,TRBD1,TRBJ1-5,.,16,TRBV7-2
TGTGCCAGCATCCCTAACCCGCGGGGGCCGCCCCCGTATAGCAATCAGCCCCAGCATTTT,CASIPNPRGPPPYSNQPQHF,.,TRBJ1-5,few,20,TRBV11-3
TGTGCCAGCAGCTTTCAGGGGACTGCAACTAATGAAAAACTGTTTTTT,CASSFQGTATNEKLFF,.,TRBJ1-4,.,16,TRBV7-8
TGTGCCAGCAGCTTAGGGGGGACAGGGTCCTACGAGCAGTACTTC,CASSLGGTGSYEQYF,TRBD1,TRBJ2-7,few,15,TRBV11-2
TGTGCCAGCAGTTTTTGGCAGGGGAACGACGAGCAGTACTTC,CASSFWQGNDEQYF,.,TRBJ2-7,many,14,TRBV6-1
TGTGCCAGCATTACCGGTCAAGCGGGAGGGTCCTTCTACGAGCAGTACTTC,CASITGQAGGSFYEQYF,TRBD2,TRBJ2-7,once,17,TRBV28
TGTGCCAGCAGCTTGTATGGGTTTACCTCTGGAAACACCATATATTTT,CASSLYGFTSGNTIYF,.,TRBJ1-3,.,16,TRBV5-6
TGTGCCAGCAGTTTAACGCAGGTTAACACTGAAGCTTTCTTT,CASSLTQVNTEAFF,.,TRBJ1-1,.,14,TRBV28
TGTGCCAGCAGTTACTACACTAGCGGGAGCCGTGAGCAGTTCTTC,CASSYYTSGSREQFF,TRBD2,TRBJ2-1,.,15,TRBV6-6
TGTGCCAGCAGCTTAAGCGGGGGAGACACCGGGGAGCTGTTTTTT,CASSLSGGDTGELFF,TRBD2,TRBJ2-2,many,15,TRBV7-2
TGTGCCAGCAGCTCCTCTGGGACAGACTACGAGCAGTACTTC,CASSSSGTDYEQYF,TRBD1,TRBJ2-7,many,14,TRBV11-2
TGTGCCACCAGCAGTGGTCCCAGACTAGCGGGAACAGGGCAGGGGACCCAGTACTTC,CATSSGPRLAGTGQGTQYF,TRBD2,TRBJ2-5,.,19,TRBV15
TGTGCCAGCAGCCTGGGGAATGTGGCGTACGAGCAGTACTTC,CASSLGNVAYEQYF,.,TRBJ2-7,.,14,TRBV12-3/TRBV12-4
TGCAGTGCTGCTAACACAGGGGGACTCTACGAGCAGTACTTC,CSAANTGGLYEQYF,TRBD1,TRBJ2-7,.,14,TRBV20-1
TGTGCCAGCAGTTTATGGGGACAGGGGAGCGGCGAGCAGTACTTC,CASSLWGQGSGEQYF,TRBD1,TRBJ2-7,.,15,TRBV27
TGTGCCAGTAGCCTCACTCCGGGGGAGACCCAGTACTTC,CASSLTPGETQYF,.,TRBJ2-5,few,13,TRBV19
TGTGCCAGCAGCTTAGCGCGACAGAATGAGCAGTTCTTC,CASSLARQNEQFF,.,TRBJ2-1,few,13,TRBV7-9